This is a list of T cell receptor beta chains from one sample in a study of blood T cell repertoires in COVID-19. Repertoires were generated with immunoSEQ multiplex PCR, while TCRdb's copy carries only in-frame clones and drops some. The data show some 170,000 clones, more than 80% seen once. The sequenced material came from PBMCs or T cells enriched from blood (not recorded which). These TCRs come from a man aged 40-49 years who had recovered from COVID-19. Both conserved end residues are part of each CDR3. The D gene is left open where the match is weak. Only some rows state a clone size, as once, few, many or a class for expanded clones.

>TRBJ2-7|TRBV7-6|NA|NA
TGTGCCAGCAGCCCGATGGGGGGCTACGAGCAGTACTTC
CASSPMGGYEQYF
>TRBJ2-2|TRBV7-2|TRBD2|NA
TGTGCCAGCAGTAGGACTAGCGGGAGCACCGGGGAGCTGTTTTTT
CASSRTSGSTGELFF
>TRBJ1-1|TRBV12-3/TRBV12-4|NA|NA
TGTGCCAGCAGCCCCGGGGGGAGCACTGAAGCTTTCTTT
CASSPGGSTEAFF
>TRBJ1-2|TRBV4-1|NA|NA
TGCGCCAGCAGCCAAGATGCCCCCACAGGCGCCTGGGGCTACACCTTC
CASSQDAPTGAWGYTF
>TRBJ2-5|TRBV28|NA|NA
TGTGCCAGCAGTTTAGGGGGGAGGCCCTCCGCCGGGACCCAGTACTTC
CASSLGGRPSAGTQYF
>TRBJ2-1|TRBV30|NA|NA
TGTGCCTGGAGTGTACAGGGGGGAGGGCCACGGTGGAATGAGCAGTTCTTC
CAWSVQGGGPRWNEQFF
>TRBJ2-5|TRBV5-1|TRBD2|few
TGCGCCAGCAGCTTGGGACTAGCGGTATACCAAGAGACCCAGTACTTC
CASSLGLAVYQETQYF
>TRBJ1-1|TRBV18|TRBD1|NA
TGTGCCAGCTCACCGTCAGGGGGCTCTGATGAAGCTTTCTTT
CASSPSGGSDEAFF
>TRBJ1-6|TRBV18|NA|NA
TGTGCCAGCTCACCATTCCGGGGGAATAATTCACCCCTCCACTTT
CASSPFRGNNSPLHF
>TRBJ1-1|TRBV19|NA|NA
TGTGCCAGTATGGAGGACTGGGTGTCTGAAGCTTTCTTT
CASMEDWVSEAFF
>TRBJ2-7|TRBV5-1|TRBD1|NA
TGCGCCAGCAGCGGACAGGGAGACTCCTACGAGCAGTACTTC
CASSGQGDSYEQYF
>TRBJ1-1|TRBV2|TRBD1|few
TGTGCCAGTTCTTACAGGGGACTGAACACTGAAGCTTTCTTT
CASSYRGLNTEAFF
>TRBJ2-1|TRBV4-2|TRBD2|NA
TGTGCCAGCAGCCAAGATTGGACTAGCGGGAGTATTAATGAGCAGTTCTTC
CASSQDWTSGSINEQFF
>TRBJ2-7|TRBV13|TRBD2|few
TGTGCCAGCAGCCACGGACTAGCGGGAGTCGGAGAGCAGTACTTC
CASSHGLAGVGEQYF
>TRBJ1-2|TRBV30|NA|NA
TGTGCCTGGAGTGTACTTGGGGGGTCTGGCCCATGCTTC
CAWSVLGGSGPCF
>TRBJ1-2|TRBV6-5|NA|once
TGTGCCAGCAGTCCTGACAGCAGCTATGGCTACACCTTC
CASSPDSSYGYTF